Sequencing of this T cell receptor (beta chain) was carried out in a study of vaccination and CD4 T cells after COVID-19. Study information: Collection of post-vaccine samples followed dose two by a median about 72 days, spanning a range of 14 to 241.

The sample holds one count of this clonotype. Its cognate antigen is unknown. Cultured CD4+ T cell DNA underwent sequencing with the Oncomine TCR Beta short-read assay. Genomic DNA extraction was carried out from cultured CD4+ T cells. MiXCR, applied by TCRdb to the PCR reads, yields one record per CDR3 protein. This sample yields around 20,000 distinct CDR3 sequences, of which 40% to 50% are seen a single time; roughly 6.3% belongs to the top ten. Study results and limitations: Convalescent patients' median share of reactive clones seen only post-vaccination was about 86%. In convalescent patients, 304 of 307 vaccine-specific clones were spike mono-reactive.

Treatment given: approximately nine-day PBMC culture with coronavirus spike peptide pools or control peptides (ViraFEST assay). The germline CDR1 and CDR2 sequences are MNHEY and SVGEGT. The CDR3 totals 15 residues. The ends were cut back, 7 bases at V and 0 bases at J, with 13 bases in the middle. The source of this sequence is a human donor who had recovered from COVID-19. The chain combines TRBV6-2 or TRBV6-3 with TRBJ2-1; D call uncertain. Here the sequenced sample was CD4+ T cells from blood, cultured in vitro, taken before SARS-CoV-2 vaccination. The CDR3 DNA is TGTGCCAGCAATACGGCTTTGAGCTCCTACAATGAGCAGTTCTTC. Its translation is CASNTALSSYNEQFF.